A selection of T cell receptor beta chains follows, all from one sample in a study of cytomegalovirus exposure and HLA in healthy donors. Sequenced by immunoSEQ multiplex PCR; TCRdb stores in-frame clones only, minus some. Of 150,000 to 200,000 clones in the sample, 77% were seen once. Sequenced sample: PBMCs. The receptors derive from a woman in her fifties or sixties in good health and CMV-seropositive. CDR3s include the opening cysteine and the closing phenylalanine or tryptophan. D genes are given only for firm matches. Not all rows give a size; the values are once, few, many and, for expanded clones, a class.

>.|TRBJ1-1|TRBV30|TRBD1
CAWSAQRTGEAFF
TGTGCCTGGAGTGCCCAAAGGACAGGTGAAGCTTTCTTT
>.|TRBJ2-5|TRBV4-1|TRBD2
CASSQLSGGGTKETQYF
TGCGCCAGCAGCCAACTGAGCGGGGGGGGAACGAAAGAGACCCAGTACTTC
>.|TRBJ2-5|TRBV2|TRBD2
CASSPWGLAWETQYF
TGTGCCAGCAGCCCTTGGGGACTAGCATGGGAGACCCAGTACTTC
>.|TRBJ2-7|TRBV5-1|TRBD1
CASSPGWTGTYEQYF
TGCGCCAGCAGCCCGGGATGGACAGGGACCTACGAGCAGTACTTC
>few|TRBJ2-5|TRBV7-2|TRBD2
CASSLKAGGASTQYF
TGTGCCAGCAGCTTAAAAGCGGGAGGTGCATCGACCCAGTACTTC
>.|TRBJ2-5|TRBV5-4|.
CASSPSEQGISREQYF
TGTGCCAGCAGCCCCTCTGAGCAGGGGATATCGAGGGAGCAGTACTTC
>.|TRBJ2-7|TRBV7-2|TRBD2
CASSLGGGSQYEQYF
TGTGCCAGCAGCTTAGGCGGCGGGAGTCAGTACGAGCAGTACTTC
>.|TRBJ2-7|TRBV30|TRBD2
CAWSVLATAGSYEQYF
TGTGCCTGGAGTGTACTAGCGACAGCGGGCTCCTACGAGCAGTACTTC
>.|TRBJ2-7|TRBV28|TRBD2
CASSVGTSGREEQYF
TGTGCCAGCAGTGTCGGGACTAGCGGGAGGGAAGAGCAGTACTTC
>.|TRBJ1-6|TRBV2|.
CASSEMGLPFSLHF
TGTGCCAGCAGTGAAATGGGGCTCCCGTTTTCCCTCCACTTT
>.|TRBJ2-7|TRBV23-1|TRBD2
CASRPGTSGGPYEQYF
TGCGCCAGCCGTCCCGGGACTAGCGGGGGGCCCTACGAGCAGTACTTC
>.|TRBJ2-1|TRBV19|.
CATGTGRGSYNEQFF
TGTGCCACCGGAACTGGACGGGGCTCCTACAATGAGCAGTTCTTC
>once|TRBJ2-5|TRBV28|.
CASIGTREETQYF
TGTGCCAGCATCGGGACAAGGGAAGAGACCCAGTACTTC
>.|TRBJ1-2|TRBV9|TRBD1
CASSTRQGRYGYTF
TGTGCCAGCAGCACGCGACAGGGAAGGTATGGCTACACCTTC